This TCR beta chain was captured by sequencing in a study of T cell therapy after organ transplantation. Study context: T cells were expanded roughly 2 weeks with 30 CMV class I/II epitopes.

The CDR3 totals 13 residues. Trimming stripped 6 bases from V and 7 bases from J, with 13 bases between. Germline V gives CDR1 MGHRA, CDR2 YSYEKL. As for this clone: Its antigen is unidentified.

As to time point: 4-8 weeks after completion of therapy. General study points: Confounding by concurrent antirejection or antiviral medications was not assessed.

Profiled with immunoSEQ multiplex PCR; TCRdb holds only in-frame clones, not every one. The table shows 20,000 or so clones, with around 81% occurring only once. The specimen comprised CD8+ T cells from blood, sampled after autologous CMV-specific T cell therapy. The TCR sequence derives from a human patient who had received a solid organ transplant and had CMV disease. Some T cells may be supplied by the graft donor. J is TRBJ1-5 and V is TRBV4-1, with a possible D match to TRBD1 (5 bases). The CDR3 is CASSDGARQPQHF. CDR3 in DNA: TGCGCCAGCAGTGATGGGGCGCGACAGCCCCAGCATTTT.